Below, 21 T cell receptor beta chains from the same sample are listed, as sequenced in a study of T cell responses to AZD1222 COVID-19 vaccine. Sequenced by immunoSEQ multiplex PCR; TCRdb stores in-frame clones only, minus some. The sample yields under 90,000 clones, roughly four fifths seen once. The source was peripheral blood, collected 28 days after the second AZD1222 dose. The receptors derive from an adult who received the AZD1222 COVID-19 vaccine.

This chain uses TRBV25-1 with TRBJ2-7; weak D call: TRBD1 (5 bases). This CDR3 spans 13 amino acids. The V end lost 6 bases, the J end lost 9 bases, and 18 bases lay between the germline ends. CDR1 MGHDK and CDR2 SYGVNS come from the germline V gene. The CDR3 spells CASSSQGETGQYF. DNA of the CDR3: TGTGCCAGCAGCAGTCAGGGCGAGACGGGGCAGTACTTC.

This chain connects TRBV19 to TRBJ1-1, with 7 bases lining up with TRBD1. Per germline, CDR1 LNHDA and CDR2 SQIVND (reference sequence). The length of the CDR3 is 13 residues. Trimming removed 5 bases from V and 1 base from J; junction bases left unmatched: 1. CDR3 loop: CASSRQGNTEAFF. For the CDR3, the DNA is TGTGCCAGTAGTCGACAGGGGAACACTGAAGCTTTCTTT.

The chain joins TRBV27 to TRBJ1-6; no firm D call. Germline CDR1 reads MNHEY; CDR2 reads SMNVEV (reference sequence). The ends were cut back, 3 bases at V and 0 bases at J, with 6 bases in the middle. The CDR3 is made up of 15 amino acids. This chain's CDR3 is CASSFPRSYNSPLHF. CDR3 nucleotide sequence: TGTGCCAGCAGTTTCCCTCGCTCCTATAATTCACCCCTCCACTTT.

This clone was observed a handful of times. CDR3 sequence (DNA): TGTGCCAGCAGCTTGGGGACACCCGGGATTCCCTATGGCTACACCTTC. As protein: CASSLGTPGIPYGYTF. This chain links TRBV5-4 with TRBJ1-2; D perhaps matches TRBD1 (5 bases). The germline V gene encodes CDR1 SGHNT and CDR2 YYREEE (reference sequence). V lost 0 bases, J lost 4 bases, and 16 bases lay in between. The CDR3 runs to 16 residues.

This clone was seen only once. The genes are TRBV7-9 and TRBJ2-7; 13 bases align to TRBD2. CDR3 length: 14 residues. Germline CDR1 is SEHNR and CDR2 is FQNEAQ (reference sequence). The V segment lost 5 bases and the J segment 13 bases; nucleotides outside the gene matches: 11. The CDR3, as DNA: TGTGCCAGCAGCCACCCCGGACTAGCGGGAGCGAGATACTTC. It specifies CASSHPGLAGARYF. The full variable domain, in which reference TRBV7-9 and TRBJ2-7 provide the parts outside the CDR3, is DTGVSQNPRHKITKRGQNVTFRCDPISEHNRLYWYRQTLGQGPEFLTYFQNEAQLEKSRLLSDRFSAERPKGSFSTLEIQRTEQGDSAMYLCASSHPGLAGARYFGPGTRLTVT.

The table lists this clone with a count of one. V usage is TRBV19 and J usage is TRBJ2-3; maybe TRBD2 (6 bases). Germline V gene lookup returns CDR1 LNHDA and CDR2 SQIVND (reference sequence). Trimming stripped 7 bases from V and 0 bases from J, with 11 bases between. CDR3 length equals 14 residues. The CDR3 coding sequence is TGTGCCAGTACGGCGGGGACGAGCACAGATACGCAGTATTTT. Translation: CASTAGTSTDTQYF.

This chain connects TRBV3-1 (or the pseudogene TRBV3-2) to TRBJ1-1; no firm D call. Between the trimmed V and J ends, which lost 1 base and 5 bases, there was a span of 8 bases. CDR3 length: 13 amino acids. Germline V gives CDR1 LGHDT, CDR2 YNNKEL (reference sequence). In nucleotides, the CDR3 is TGTGCCAGCAGCCAAGGTAGTAGGACTGAAGCTTTCTTT. Protein sequence: CASSQGSRTEAFF.

The chain has TRBV27 and TRBJ2-7, with D perhaps TRBD1 (5 bases). The germline gives CDR1 MNHEY, CDR2 SMNVEV (reference sequence). This CDR3 has 14 amino acids. V was trimmed by 7 bases and J by 2 bases, leaving 15 bases between them. CDR3 nucleotides: TGTGCCAGCAAGGAGCGATGGGGCCCCTACGAGCAGTACTTC. It specifies CASKERWGPYEQYF.

The sample holds a few counts of this clone. As DNA, the CDR3 is TGTGCCAGCAGCGGCAGCAGGGGACCTAATGAAAAACTGTTTTTT. Translating gives CASSGSRGPNEKLFF. The chain employs TRBV7-2 and TRBJ1-4; D possibly corresponds to TRBD1 (6 bases). CDR3 length equals 15 residues. Trimming cost V 5 bases and J 3 bases, with 13 bases left between them. Germline V gene lookup returns CDR1 SGHTA and CDR2 FQGNSA.

This clone was recorded a few times. This chain connects TRBV4-3 to TRBJ2-1; 9 positions agree with TRBD1. The CDR3 sequence is 16 residues long. Germline CDR1 LGHNA, CDR2 YSLEER. Trimming removed 0 bases from V and 9 bases from J; junction bases left unmatched: 9. In nucleotides, the CDR3 is TGCGCCAGCAGCCAAGATCTGGGACAGGGTAGGACTGAGCAGTTCTTC. Protein: CASSQDLGQGRTEQFF.

The chain links TRBV30 to TRBJ2-7; D call uncertain. The CDR3 covers 14 residues. Trimming cost V 3 bases and J 4 bases, with 16 bases left between them. Looked up from germline, CDR1 is GTSNPN and CDR2 is SVGIG (reference sequence). This CDR3 is CAWSFLAAAYEQYF. The CDR3 DNA reads as TGTGCCTGGAGCTTTCTGGCGGCAGCTTACGAGCAGTACTTC.

There are a few counts of this clone. The chain couples TRBV14 to TRBJ1-6; TRBD1 is a possible D gene (5 bases). Germline CDR1 is SGHDN and CDR2 is FVKESK. V shed 1 base and J shed 8 bases, with 9 bases lying between them. The CDR3 consists of 14 residues. The CDR3 loop is CASSQVRGDSPLHF. The CDR3 coding sequence is TGTGCCAGCAGCCAAGTACGGGGGGATTCACCCCTCCACTTT. The entire variable domain, with the rest obtained from reference TRBV14 and TRBJ1-6, is as follows: EAGVTQFPSHSVIEKGQTVTLRCDPISGHDNLYWYRRVMGKEIKFLLHFVKESKQDESGMPNNRFLAERTGGTYSTLKVQPAELEDSGVYFCASSQVRGDSPLHFGNGTRLTVT.

V usage is TRBV7-2 and J usage is TRBJ2-1; 16 bases agree with TRBD2. Germline CDR1 reads SGHTA; CDR2 reads FQGNSA. This CDR3 contains 17 residues. The J segment lost 7 bases and the V segment lost 3 bases, leaving 6 bases of the junction unmatched. The CDR3 here is CASSFTGLAGGENEQFF. In DNA form, the CDR3 reads TGTGCCAGCAGCTTCACGGGACTAGCGGGAGGGGAGAATGAGCAGTTCTTC. The full variable domain, rest sourced from reference TRBV7-2 and TRBJ2-1, is GAGVSQSPSNKVTEKGKDVELRCDPISGHTALYWYRQSLGQGLEFLIYFQGNSAPDKSGLPSDRFSAERTGGSVSTLTIQRTQQEDSAVYLCASSFTGLAGGENEQFFGPGTRLTVL.

This sequence joins TRBV7-3 and TRBJ2-6; D is ambiguous. The germline V gene has CDR1 SGHTA and CDR2 FQGTGA. Trimming took 5 bases from V and 0 from J, leaving 5 bases between them. The CDR3 consists of 14 residues. The CDR3 sequence is CASSPNSGANVLTF. The CDR3 DNA is TGTGCCAGCAGCCCGAACTCTGGGGCCAACGTCCTGACTTTC.

This rearrangement joins TRBV19 to TRBJ1-4, with D perhaps matching TRBD1 (5 bases). CDR3 size: 15 residues. V lost 3 bases and J 5 bases, leaving 13 bases between the germline ends. The germline gives CDR1 LNHDA, CDR2 SQIVND (reference sequence). As DNA, the CDR3 is TGTGCCAGTAGTATTACGACAGAAAGCAATGAAAAACTGTTTTTT. Encoded protein: CASSITTESNEKLFF. Complete variable domain (other parts from reference TRBV19 and TRBJ1-4): DGGITQSPKYLFRKEGQNVTLSCEQNLNHDAMYWYRQDPGQGLRLIYYSQIVNDFQKGDIAEGYSVSREKKESFPLTVTSAQKNPTAFYLCASSITTESNEKLFFGSGTQLSVL.

The chain couples TRBV21-1 to TRBJ2-4. TRBV21-1 is recorded as a pseudogene. This CDR3 spans 19 amino acids. The CDR3 spells CASSKRDGRPLETKNIQYF. The CDR3 DNA sequence: TGTGCCAGCAGCAAAAGGGACGGCAGGCCCTTAGAGACCAAAAACATTCAGTACTTC.

This rearrangement joins TRBV18 to TRBJ2-7; possible D gene TRBD1, 6 bases. With 3 bases removed from V and 4 bases from J, the gap between germline ends came to 10 bases. Germline V lookup: CDR1 KGHSH, CDR2 LQKENI. The CDR3 loop spans 13 amino acids. DNA for the CDR3: TGTGCCAGCTCACCGGGACAACGATACGAGCAGTACTTC. Its translation: CASSPGQRYEQYF.

This rearrangement joins TRBV6-2 or TRBV6-3 to TRBJ2-7; D uncertain. The CDR3 has 14 amino acids. Germline-derived CDR1 and CDR2 are MNHEY and SVGEGT. V was clipped by 2 bases and J by 2 bases, with 10 bases between them. DNA of the CDR3: TGTGCCAGCAGTTACGACCCGACGGCCTACGAGCAGTACTTC. Protein sequence: CASSYDPTAYEQYF.

The chain uses TRBV3-1 (or the pseudogene TRBV3-2) and TRBJ2-7, with 8 nucleotides matching TRBD2. CDR1 is LGHDT, CDR2 YNNKEL, per germline (reference sequence). This CDR3 contains 15 residues. V lost 2 bases and J lost 5; bases outside the gene matches: 8. CDR3 bases: TGTGCCAGCAGCCAACAATTAGCGGGATGGAACGAGCAGTACTTC. This gives the protein CASSQQLAGWNEQYF.

This rearrangement joins TRBV4-3 to TRBJ1-1; D ambiguous. The germline V gene encodes CDR1 LGHNA and CDR2 YSLEER. With 4 bases removed from V and 2 bases from J, the gap between germline ends came to 14 bases. The length of the CDR3 is 15 residues. CDR3: CASSPSLRGNTEAFF. DNA of the CDR3: TGCGCCAGCAGCCCCTCTCTCCGAGGTAACACTGAAGCTTTCTTT.

The chain uses TRBV10-2 and TRBJ2-7; no firm D call. This CDR3 has 14 amino acids. In germline, CDR1 is WSHSY, CDR2 SAAADI. Trimming removed 5 bases from V and 0 bases from J, with 11 bases in between. Here the CDR3 reads CASSIGRTSYEQYF. The CDR3 bases are TGCGCCAGCAGTATAGGACGGACCTCCTACGAGCAGTACTTC.